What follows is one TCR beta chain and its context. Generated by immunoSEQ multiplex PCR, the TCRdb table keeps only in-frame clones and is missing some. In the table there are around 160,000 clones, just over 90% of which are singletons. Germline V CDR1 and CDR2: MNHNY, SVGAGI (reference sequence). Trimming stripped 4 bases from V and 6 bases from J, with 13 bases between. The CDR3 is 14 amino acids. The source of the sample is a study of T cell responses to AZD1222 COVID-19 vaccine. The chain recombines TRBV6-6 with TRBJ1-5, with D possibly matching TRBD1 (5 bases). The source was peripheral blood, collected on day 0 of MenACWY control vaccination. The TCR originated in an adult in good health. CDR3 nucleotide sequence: TGTGCCAGCAGTTCTTTCGGGGGGATTCAGCCCCAGCATTTT. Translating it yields CASSSFGGIQPQHF.